The 26 T cell receptor beta chains presented below share a single source sample, sequenced in a study of blood T cells in healthy people across ages. PCR was performed a second time for about 7 to 12 cycles using a sample-barcoded 5' primer and a J-beta primer mix. TCRdb reanalysed the 5' RACE reads using MiXCR and keeps one entry per CDR3 protein. The sample lists 1.4 million or so distinct CDR3 sequences, about 45% occurring once. What was sequenced was blood. These TCRs come from a young woman in good health.

CDR3 residues: CASSPPRGDEQYF. CDR3 bases: TGTGCCAGCTCACCACCGCGAGGGGATGAGCAGTACTTC. V gene TRBV18 combines with J gene TRBJ2-5; D possibly matches TRBD1 or TRBD2 (5 bases each). Germline assignment: CDR1 KGHSH and CDR2 LQKENI. The CDR3 is made up of 13 amino acids. The V and J ends lost 0 bases and 11 bases respectively, with 13 bases between them.

This chain uses TRBV2 with TRBJ1-6, with D possibly matching TRBD1 (6 bases). The CDR3 has 18 amino acids. Deletions cut 1 base from V and 7 bases from J, with 20 bases between. Germline V CDR1 and CDR2: SNHLY, FYNNEI. DNA for the CDR3: TGTGCCAGCAGTGAAGAGCCCCCCCACAGGGTTAAAAATTCACCCCTCCACTTT. Encoded protein: CASSEEPPHRVKNSPLHF.

This clonotype was found many times. The rearrangement joins TRBV7-2 to TRBJ1-2, with unresolved D. Trimming cost V 6 bases and J 4 bases, with 9 bases left between them. CDR3 length equals 12 residues. Germline CDR1 and CDR2: SGHTA and FQGNSA. The CDR3 here is CASSPSGYGYTF. For the CDR3, the DNA is TGTGCCAGCAGTCCTTCCGGCTATGGCTACACCTTC.

The chain recombines TRBV6-5 with TRBJ2-5; perhaps D is TRBD1 or TRBD2 (5 bases each). V was pared by 2 bases and J by 11 bases, with 24 bases between. From germline, CDR1 is MNHEY and CDR2 SVGAGI. This CDR3 comprises 16 residues. As DNA, the CDR3 is TGTGCCAGCAGTTACCTCGGGAACGGGGACGACAATGAGCAGTACTTC. It is translated as CASSYLGNGDDNEQYF.

The DNA for the CDR3 is TGTGCCAGCACCTACGACGGTTTCTCTGGGGCCAACGTCCTGACTTTC. Its protein product is CASTYDGFSGANVLTF. J is TRBJ2-6 and V is TRBV12-3 or TRBV12-4; no reliable D call. CDR3 size: 16 residues. The ends were cut back, 7 bases at V and 0 bases at J, with 13 bases in the middle.

This clonotype was found a few times. The rearrangement joins TRBV20-1 to TRBJ2-5; weak D call: TRBD2 (6 bases). Per the germline V gene, CDR1 is DFQATT and CDR2 is SNEGSKA (reference sequence). The CDR3 extends over 14 amino acids. The V end lost 0 bases, the J end lost 0 bases, and 8 bases lay between the germline ends. CDR3 in DNA: TGCAGTGCTAGAGATTGGGACTACCAAGAGACCCAGTACTTC. This codes for CSARDWDYQETQYF.

This clonotype was counted once. The chain joins TRBV7-8 to TRBJ2-6; a possible D gene is TRBD1 (6 bases). The V gene's germline CDR1 is SGHVS and CDR2 FQNEAQ. V was clipped by 0 bases and J by 0 bases, with 12 bases between them. This CDR3 has 18 residues. Here the CDR3 DNA reads TGTGCCAGCAGCTTAGCCCAGTACAGGGTCTCTGGGGCCAACGTCCTGACTTTC. It yields the protein CASSLAQYRVSGANVLTF.

The chain combines TRBV2 with TRBJ1-1, with D perhaps TRBD1 (5 bases). The CDR3 sequence is 15 residues long. CDR1 SNHLY and CDR2 FYNNEI come from the germline V gene. Deletions cut 6 bases from V and 4 bases from J, with 18 bases between. DNA of the CDR3: TGTGCCAGCAGCGCAAACTTAAGGGGTGGCACTGAAGCTTTCTTT. It codes for CASSANLRGGTEAFF.

V is TRBV20-1 and J is TRBJ2-1, with a tentative D call TRBD2 (6 bases). Trimming removed 4 bases from V and 1 base from J, with 11 bases in between. Germline CDR1 is DFQATT and CDR2 is SNEGSKA (reference sequence). This CDR3 contains 14 residues. The chain's CDR3 is CSAKYGGSYNEQFF. Written as DNA, the CDR3 is TGCAGTGCTAAATACGGGGGTTCCTACAATGAGCAGTTCTTC.

The V call is TRBV6-2 or TRBV6-3, the J call TRBJ2-7; 7 bases fit TRBD1. The CDR3 runs to 14 residues. Germline V gene lookup returns CDR1 MNHEY and CDR2 SVGEGT. The V and J ends lost 4 bases and 7 bases, in that order; junction bases with no gene match: 10. This chain's CDR3 is CASSFTRGSHEQYF. DNA for the CDR3: TGTGCCAGCAGTTTCACCAGGGGGAGCCATGAGCAGTACTTC.

In DNA, the CDR3 is TGTGCCAGCAGCTTAAAAAGTAGGACCGGGGAGCTGTTTTTT. It is translated as CASSLKSRTGELFF. V gene TRBV7-3 combines with J gene TRBJ2-2, with D uncertain. Germline loops: CDR1 SGHTA, CDR2 FQGTGA. The CDR3 has 14 amino acids. The V end was cut by 1 base, the J end by 5 bases, with 8 bases between.

With regard to this clonotype: At one end, the junction sequence differs from germline, possibly due to a read error. The rearrangement joins TRBV7-7 to TRBJ2-5; tentative D call: TRBD2 (6 bases). CDR3 length equals 16 residues. Germline V gives CDR1 SSHAT, CDR2 FNYEAQ (reference sequence). CDR3 sequence: CASSRSSVGKQETQYF. The CDR3 DNA sequence: TGTGCTAGCAGCCGATCTAGCGTGGGTAAACAAGAGACCCAGTACTTC.

The chain recombines TRBV3-1 with TRBJ2-1; weak D call: TRBD1 (6 bases). V lost 2 bases and J 4 bases, leaving 9 bases between the germline ends. This CDR3 has 14 amino acids. Germline V gives CDR1 LGHDT, CDR2 YNNKEL (reference sequence). In DNA, the CDR3 is TGTGCCAGCAGCCAAAGGGGGATTTACAATGAGCAGTTCTTC. This codes for CASSQRGIYNEQFF.

CDR3 sequence (DNA): TGTGCCTCGGGGGTCTCGGGTAGCACAGATACGCAGTATTTT. Protein: CASGVSGSTDTQYF. The chain carries TRBV10-3 and TRBJ2-3; TRBD2 might be the D (6 bases). Looked up from germline, CDR1 is ENHRY and CDR2 is SYGVKD. Trimming left V 11 bases short and J 0 bases short, with 15 bases between. The CDR3 has 14 residues.

The rearrangement links TRBV11-1 to TRBJ2-1; the D call may be TRBD1 or TRBD2 (5 bases each). The V gene lost 5 bases and the J gene lost 0 bases, with 17 bases spanning the gap. The CDR3 sequence is 17 residues long. CDR1 is SGHAT and CDR2 is FQDESV in the germline V gene (reference sequence). CDR3 in amino acids: CASSDAEGKISYNEQFF. The CDR3 DNA reads TGTGCCAGCAGCGACGCTGAGGGGAAAATCTCCTACAATGAGCAGTTCTTC.

CDR3 in DNA: TGCAGTGCTAGAGCCTCCTGGGGGTACCAAGAGACCCAGTACTTC. It encodes CSARASWGYQETQYF. The J gene is TRBJ2-5, the V gene TRBV20-1, with D perhaps matching TRBD1 or TRBD2 (5 bases each). CDR1 is DFQATT and CDR2 is SNEGSKA in the germline V gene (reference sequence). V dropped 1 base and J dropped 0 bases, with 12 bases sitting between them. CDR3 length: 15 amino acids.

This clonotype was seen more than once but under ten times. V and J are TRBV24-1 and TRBJ2-5; the match to TRBD1 covers 8 bases. This CDR3 is 15 amino acids long. The trim removed 2 bases at V and 2 bases at J, leaving 3 bases unmatched. The germline V gene encodes CDR1 KGHDR and CDR2 SFDVKD. CDR3 amino acids: CATSDSQGEQETQYF. The CDR3 DNA follows: TGTGCCACCAGTGATTCACAGGGGGAACAAGAGACCCAGTACTTC.

Only a few counts were recorded for this clonotype. The chain combines TRBV20-1 with TRBJ2-7, with 10 bases lining up with TRBD1. Germline V gives CDR1 DFQATT, CDR2 SNEGSKA (reference sequence). The V and J ends lost 0 bases and 0 bases, in that order; junction bases with no gene match: 11. This CDR3 region has 18 residues. The CDR3 here is CSAREGSWTGGVSYEQYF. CDR3 bases: TGCAGTGCTAGAGAGGGGAGTTGGACAGGGGGGGTCTCCTACGAGCAGTACTTC.

This clonotype came up a few times. This chain uses TRBV10-3 with TRBJ1-5, with TRBD1 identical over 9 bases. The V gene end was trimmed by 3 bases and the J gene end by 0 bases; junction bases not matched to a gene: 6. CDR3 length equals 17 residues. The germline V gene encodes CDR1 ENHRY and CDR2 SYGVKD. CDR3 loop: CAISDPGQGSSNQPQHF. CDR3 DNA: TGTGCCATCAGTGATCCGGGACAGGGTAGTAGCAATCAGCCCCAGCATTTT.

The rearrangement joins TRBV6-6 to TRBJ2-5; D is unresolved. This CDR3 is built from 14 residues. Trimming stripped 0 bases from V and 5 bases from J, with 10 bases between. CDR1 is MNHNY, CDR2 SVGAGI, per germline (reference sequence). CDR3 loop: CASSYSVGGETQYF. Here the CDR3 DNA reads TGTGCCAGCAGTTACTCAGTGGGTGGGGAGACCCAGTACTTC.

This clonotype was seen a few times. The V gene is TRBV10-2, the J gene TRBJ2-2; 12 positions agree with TRBD2. Germline V gene data show CDR1 as WSHSY and CDR2 as SAAADI. CDR3 length: 15 residues. Unmatched junction bases numbered 5, after V lost 7 bases and J lost 5 bases. The CDR3 reads CASKPGLAGTGELFF. DNA for the CDR3: TGCGCCAGCAAACCCGGACTAGCGGGGACCGGGGAGCTGTTTTTT.

V gene TRBV12-3 or TRBV12-4 combines with J gene TRBJ2-5; D gene unclear. Trimming took off 3 bases at V and 5 bases at J, with 10 bases between the two ends. The length of the CDR3 is 13 residues. The DNA for the CDR3 is TGTGCCAGCAGTTTCCTCAGGATTGAGACCCAGTACTTC. Translation gives CASSFLRIETQYF.

The chain combines TRBV12-3 or TRBV12-4 with TRBJ2-1; TRBD2 aligns across 9 bases. This CDR3 spans 14 amino acids. Unmatched junction bases numbered 6, after V lost 11 bases and J lost 1 base. This CDR3 is CAACSGSSYNEQFF. CDR3 in DNA: TGTGCCGCCTGTAGCGGGAGTTCCTACAATGAGCAGTTCTTC.

This clonotype was seen only once. A read error may account for a junction end that differs from germline. The CDR3 nucleotides are TGTGCCGGCAGAAGGACGGCACAATACGAGCAGTACTTC. Protein sequence: CAGRRTAQYEQYF. The chain employs TRBV27 and TRBJ2-7; D unresolved. The CDR3 totals 13 residues. Germline CDR1 MNHEY, CDR2 SMNVEV (reference sequence).

The chain is built from TRBV9 and TRBJ2-3; TRBD2 agrees at 8 bases. J lost 5 bases, V lost 2 bases, and 13 bases had no gene match. The CDR3 is made up of 17 amino acids. Germline V lookup: CDR1 SGDLS, CDR2 YYNGEE. This CDR3 reads CASSVLAGGDDLDTQYF. The DNA for the CDR3 is TGTGCCAGCAGCGTCTTGGCGGGAGGAGACGATCTAGATACGCAGTATTTT.

V is TRBV4-3 and J is TRBJ2-7, with unresolved D. Germline CDR1 LGHNA, CDR2 YSLEER. The CDR3 has 17 residues. V lost 0 bases and J lost 2, with 17 bases in between. CDR3 nucleotide sequence: TGCGCCAGCAGCCAAGAATCCACACTCACTGTTGCCTACGAGCAGTACTTC. Protein product: CASSQESTLTVAYEQYF.